The 7 T cell receptor beta chains in this list originate from one sample, sequenced in a study of blood T cell repertoires in COVID-19. Data came from immunoSEQ multiplex PCR; TCRdb stores just in-frame clones and leaves some out. In the table there are more than 300,000 clones, roughly 90% of which are singletons. The sequenced sample was PBMCs or T cells enriched from blood (not recorded which). The receptors were gathered from a woman in her twenties or thirties who had recovered from COVID-19.

This clone was observed a few times. The chain links TRBV28 to TRBJ1-5; D unresolved. The CDR3 spans 14 residues. Looked up from germline, CDR1 is MDHEN and CDR2 is SYDVKM. The V gene lost 8 bases and the J gene lost 0 bases, with 11 bases spanning the gap. The DNA of the CDR3 is TGTGCCAGCCGCCTTTTACTTAGCAATCAGCCCCAGCATTTT. Amino acid sequence: CASRLLLSNQPQHF.

The CDR3 sequence: CASSLAQGVRTDTQYF. DNA for the CDR3: TGTGCCAGCAGTTTAGCCCAGGGGGTAAGAACAGATACGCAGTATTTT. The V gene is TRBV28, the J gene TRBJ2-3; 7 nucleotides agree with TRBD1. This CDR3 has 16 residues. CDR1 and CDR2 from the germline V gene are MDHEN and SYDVKM. Unmatched junction bases numbered 8, after V lost 2 bases and J lost 3 bases.

V usage is TRBV18 and J usage is TRBJ1-3; 7 positions agree with TRBD1. Germline values: CDR1 KGHSH, CDR2 LQKENI. V shed 1 base and J 2 bases; nucleotides not matched to a gene: 2. This CDR3 spans 15 amino acids. This CDR3 reads CASSPLQGTGNTIYF. The CDR3 DNA reads TGTGCCAGCTCACCACTACAGGGGACTGGAAACACCATATATTTT.

This chain links TRBV11-3 with TRBJ1-6, with D hard to call. From germline, CDR1 is SGHNT and CDR2 YENEEA. The CDR3 is 16 residues long. V was trimmed by 0 bases and J by 8 bases, leaving 14 bases between them. The CDR3 loop reads CASSLDGTVVYSPLHF. CDR3 nucleotides: TGTGCCAGCAGCTTAGATGGAACAGTTGTCTATTCACCCCTCCACTTT.

The table lists this clone with a count of one. V is TRBV6-5 and J is TRBJ1-1; D is unresolved. The ends were cut back, 0 bases at V and 1 base at J, with 9 bases in the middle. The CDR3 extends over 15 amino acids. CDR1 is MNHEY and CDR2 is SVGAGI in the germline V gene. This chain's CDR3 is CASSYSGEANTEAFF. DNA for the CDR3: TGTGCCAGCAGTTACTCTGGGGAGGCGAACACTGAAGCTTTCTTT.

The chain recombines TRBV6-5 with TRBJ1-3; D call uncertain. The germline CDR1 and CDR2 sequences are MNHEY and SVGAGI. The germline V and J ends were trimmed by 2 bases and 3 bases, with 14 bases remaining between them. The CDR3 spans 16 residues. In DNA, the CDR3 is TGTGCCAGCAGTTACAACCGACCCTCGGGTGGAAACACCATATATTTT. Its translation is CASSYNRPSGGNTIYF.

The V gene is TRBV4-1, the J gene TRBJ1-2; a weak D match, TRBD1 (5 bases). Per germline, CDR1 MGHRA and CDR2 YSYEKL. V lost 1 base and J 4 bases, leaving 10 bases between the germline ends. The CDR3 runs 14 residues. Here the CDR3 reads CASSQVPGVYGYTF. DNA for the CDR3: TGCGCCAGCAGCCAAGTTCCGGGGGTCTATGGCTACACCTTC.